This T cell receptor (beta chain) was recovered during a study of T-cell memory formation after mild COVID-19 (dated by TCRdb to about 2021). About the full investigation: TCR sequence clusters from the two donors were found to be largely donor specific. T-cell clones expanding and contracting after mild COVID-19 in two donors were tracked by longitudinal TCRalpha and TCRbeta repertoire sequencing. Two young, previously healthy adult volunteers, one female and one male, were included in the cohort. The research as a whole found: SARS-CoV-2 specificity of the second-wave clones peaking on day 37 was not confirmed. Some responding clones were detected in pre-infection memory, suggesting pre-existing cross-reactive memory T cells joined the SARS-CoV-2 response. Contracting CD4+ clones turned up mainly in the CM and EM memory subsets, whereas EMRA was where CD8+ clones were enriched. Only two mild cases were covered by the study, and larger cohorts that include severe cases with pre-infection samples were considered necessary. From day 15 to 85, contracting clones showed balanced CD4/CD8 phenotypes, whereas a second wave of clones that expanded from day 15 to 37 leaned towards CD4+.

The sequencer was an Illumina NovaSeq 6000. Using 5'RACE with constant-segment primers, TCRalpha and TCRbeta cDNA libraries were constructed, with sample barcodes and unique molecular identifiers added in the process. Trizol reagent was used to extract RNA from every sample. The libraries were amplified in two PCR steps, and the second step added a second sample barcode and Illumina TruSeq adapters. Sequencing of the libraries was done on an Illumina NovaSeq, producing 2 x 150 bp paired-end reads. The authors' pipeline ran thus. The reads were demultiplexed and collapsed into UMI-guided consensus sequences using migec v1.2.7. With mixcr v2.1.11, UMI consensuses were aligned to TRA and TRB V and J templates and assembled into clonotypes. A clonotype was counted as expanded or contracted only when both edgeR and NoisET called the clonotype significant, with the noise models trained on biological replicates. For edgeR calls, the cutoffs were a false discovery rate-adjusted p below 0.01 and a log2 fold-change threshold of 1. As an exploratory analysis of dynamics, PCA with hierarchical clustering was applied to max-normalized trajectories of the 1000 most abundant clonotypes. Separately sequenced CD4+ and CD8+ repertoires were used to assign the CD4 or CD8 phenotype of responding clones. In TCRdb, the public reads were trimmed at Q25 with fastp and aligned with MiXCR, with productive beta chains retained. Rows matching on CDR3 protein sequence are summarized as one entry with the most common DNA and genes. These V and J calls derive from TCRdb rather than the authors' analysis. Across this sample there are 210,000 or so distinct CDR3 sequences, with more than 25% seen only once. Roughly an eighth of the sample is in the top ten clones.

The CDR1 and CDR2 encoded by the germline V gene are KGHDR and SFDVKD. The CDR3, from cysteine to phenylalanine, totals 16 residues. The kept DNA is CDR3 alone, 48 bases in frame from the first base. V lost 4 bases and J lost 8 bases, and the count of bases not matched to a germline gene is 14. Ficoll-Paque density gradient centrifugation was used to isolate PBMCs. About this clonotype: The antigen this receptor binds is unknown. Nothing much larger sits one base from this clone, and base qualities are not available.

Source material: PBMCs or a T cell subset sorted from them (not recorded which). In this chain, TRBV24-1 is recombined with TRBJ1-2, and TRBD1 aligns with 8 junction nucleotides. The TCR originated in an adult woman who had mild COVID-19 (a few samples of this study predate the infection). The sample titles of this study are shuffled in the database, so cell type and time point are left out; the donor was told from shared clones. The nucleotide sequence is TGTGCCACCAGTGACCGCGACTCGGACAGGGTCCAGGGCTACACCTTC. Its protein is CATSDRDSDRVQGYTF.